This TCR beta chain was found in a study of vaccination effects on CD4 cells after COVID-19. Regarding the study as a whole: Marked contraction was observed in infection-induced and vaccine-induced clones late after vaccination.

As regards this clone: What it binds is unknown.

After expansion with viral peptide pools in the ViraFEST assay, antigen-specific CD4+ T cells were sequenced. An approximately 10-day culture period preceded the isolation of CD4+ T cells. Participants each got two BNT162b2 or mRNA-1273 vaccine doses. Cultures received IL-2 medium that replaced half the medium on days 3 and 7. The data were produced by immunoSEQ multiplex PCR, yet TCRdb's version contains in-frame clones alone and is incomplete. The data hold approximately 78,000 clones, with approximately 82% observed a single time. The germline V gene has CDR1 SNHLY and CDR2 FYNNEI. V trimming: 8 bases; J trimming: 8 bases; junction bases outside the gene matches: 6. The CDR3 spans 13 residues.

Sequencing was performed on CD4+ T cells from PBMCs cultured with HCoV-229E spike peptides, taken after COVID-19 vaccination. The chain joins TRBV2 to TRBJ1-4, with TRBD1 identical over 9 bases. The source is a human donor who received a COVID-19 vaccine. The CDR3 region is CASGTGLTEKLFF. The CDR3 nucleotides read TGTGCCAGCGGGACAGGGTTGACGGAAAAACTGTTTTTT.